This T cell receptor beta chain was obtained from a study of OX40 agonist ivuxolimab in advanced cancers. Study overall: The drug used for patients, ivuxolimab, was an agonistic anti-OX40 (CD134) antibody. Patients received ivuxolimab, an intravenous treatment, every 2 weeks at 0.01 to 10 mg/kg.

CDR3 length equals 15 residues. The germline V gene has CDR1 LNHDA and CDR2 SQIVND (reference sequence). Trimming shortened V by 3 bases and J by 2 bases, and 11 bases separated the two germline ends. Generated by immunoSEQ multiplex PCR, the TCRdb table keeps only in-frame clones and is missing some. This table has approximately 84,000 clones, more than 75% appearing once. This clone was seen once. Blood sampling was done at baseline, cycle 4 day 1, and cycle 7 day 1. The rearrangement uses TRBV19 and TRBJ2-1; D is undetermined. The TCR originated in an adult with an advanced solid tumor such as melanoma, head and neck, liver or kidney cancer. The sample here was CD4+ or CD8+ T cells sorted from blood, taken in a trial of the OX40 agonist ivuxolimab. The CDR3 nucleotides read TGTGCCAGTAGTATGGCAGGTCTTACCTACAATGAGCAGTTCTTC. Its translation is CASSMAGLTYNEQFF.